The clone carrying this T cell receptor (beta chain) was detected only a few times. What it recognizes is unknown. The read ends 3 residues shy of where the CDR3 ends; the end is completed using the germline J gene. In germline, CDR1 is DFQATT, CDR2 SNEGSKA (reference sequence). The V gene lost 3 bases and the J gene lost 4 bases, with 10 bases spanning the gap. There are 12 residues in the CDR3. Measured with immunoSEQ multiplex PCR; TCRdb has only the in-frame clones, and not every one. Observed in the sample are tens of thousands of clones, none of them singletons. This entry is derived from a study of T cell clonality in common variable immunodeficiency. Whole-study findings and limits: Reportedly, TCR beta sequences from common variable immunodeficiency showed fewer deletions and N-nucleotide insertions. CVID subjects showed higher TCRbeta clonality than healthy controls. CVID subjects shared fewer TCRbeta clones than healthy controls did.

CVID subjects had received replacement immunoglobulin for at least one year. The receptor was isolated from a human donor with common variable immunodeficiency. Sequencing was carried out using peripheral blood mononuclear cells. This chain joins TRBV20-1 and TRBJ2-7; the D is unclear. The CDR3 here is CSASPTGYEQYF. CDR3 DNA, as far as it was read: TGCAGTGCTAGTCCGACCGGGTACGAG.